One sample yielded the 32 T cell receptor beta chains listed below, sequenced in a study of blood T cell repertoires in COVID-19. The method was immunoSEQ multiplex PCR; TCRdb's version includes in-frame clones alone and lacks a portion of them. Counted here are a few hundred thousand clones, roughly 85% occurring once; the ten biggest clones make up 3% to 4%. The sequencing input was peripheral blood. The receptors originated from a woman aged 80 or older with acute or convalescent COVID-19.

V gene TRBV6-4 combines with J gene TRBJ1-2, with 9 bases matching TRBD1. This CDR3 comprises 12 residues. The V gene end was trimmed by 4 bases and the J gene end by 8 bases; junction bases not matched to a gene: 2. Germline V gives CDR1 MRHNA, CDR2 SNTAGT. The CDR3 DNA sequence: TGTGCCAGCAGTGGGGACAGGGTCGGCTACACCTTC. This translates into CASSGDRVGYTF.

The chain uses TRBV18 and TRBJ2-1, with a possible D match to TRBD2 (7 bases). In germline, CDR1 is KGHSH, CDR2 LQKENI. This CDR3 contains 18 residues. The V end was cut by 2 bases, the J end by 2 bases, with 19 bases between. The CDR3 sequence is CASSPFKGRGAPYNEQFF. As DNA, the CDR3 is TGTGCCAGCTCACCATTCAAGGGACGGGGGGCCCCCTACAATGAGCAGTTCTTC.

V gene TRBV5-3 combines with J gene TRBJ1-4; TRBD1 matches 9 bases. TRBV5-3 is assigned to the ORF class and has an uncertain function. The CDR3 spans 14 residues. V dropped 4 bases and J dropped 7; count of bases not matched to a gene: 5. This CDR3 is CARSTGQGAEKLFF. The CDR3 nucleotides read TGTGCCAGAAGCACGGGACAGGGAGCTGAAAAACTGTTTTTT.

The CDR3 DNA follows: TGTGCCAGCAGTTCGGCGGCCTATGGCTACACCTTC. Translation: CASSSAAYGYTF. The chain employs TRBV2 and TRBJ1-2; D ambiguous. The CDR3 length is 12 residues. CDR1 SNHLY and CDR2 FYNNEI come from the germline V gene. V was clipped by 5 bases and J by 4 bases, with 8 bases between them.

This chain joins TRBV28 and TRBJ2-3, with 8 positions matching TRBD1. Germline V lookup: CDR1 MDHEN, CDR2 SYDVKM. The CDR3 loop spans 15 amino acids. The trim removed 6 bases at V and 6 bases at J, leaving 11 bases unmatched. The CDR3 sequence is CASSRDRLWLDTQYF. CDR3 sequence (DNA): TGTGCCAGCAGCCGGGACAGGCTTTGGTTGGATACGCAGTATTTT.

The rearrangement joins TRBV18 to TRBJ2-1; TRBD1 aligns across 7 bases. The CDR3 runs to 15 residues. In germline, CDR1 is KGHSH, CDR2 LQKENI. Trimming removed 3 bases from V and 12 bases from J; junction bases left unmatched: 14. The DNA of the CDR3 is TGTGCCAGCTCACCGGACGGGACAGCCCTCGGATGGCAGTTCTTC. It codes for CASSPDGTALGWQFF.

This clone was seen more than once but under ten times. The chain joins TRBV19 to TRBJ1-6; no firm D call. Germline CDR1 is LNHDA and CDR2 is SQIVND (reference sequence). Trimming took off 5 bases at V and 7 bases at J, with 12 bases between the two ends. The CDR3 sequence is 14 residues long. As DNA, the CDR3 is TGTGCCAGTAGTTCCAGGCCCCCGAATTCACCCCTCCACTTT. Encoded protein: CASSSRPPNSPLHF.

The CDR3 DNA reads TGTGCCAGTAGTATAGGGACAGATAACAATCAGCCCCAGCATTTT. Its protein is CASSIGTDNNQPQHF. The chain couples TRBV19 to TRBJ1-5; a possible D gene is TRBD1 (6 bases). CDR3 length: 15 amino acids. Trimming pared 1 base from V and 3 bases from J, leaving 10 bases between. CDR1 and CDR2 (germline): LNHDA, SQIVND (reference sequence).

The sample holds one count of this clone. The chain is built from TRBV18 and TRBJ1-2, with 7 bases that match TRBD1. The CDR3 is made up of 14 amino acids. Trimming at V came to 3 bases and at J to 2 bases, leaving 3 bases not matched to a gene. Germline CDR1 is KGHSH and CDR2 is LQKENI. The CDR3 is CASSPSTGNYGYTF. The CDR3 DNA is TGTGCCAGCTCACCTTCGACAGGGAACTATGGCTACACCTTC.

This chain links TRBV7-9 with TRBJ2-1, with 8 bases fitting TRBD2. This CDR3 has 18 amino acids. J was trimmed by 8 bases and V by 2 bases; bases with no gene match: 17. Germline-derived CDR1 and CDR2 are SEHNR and FQNEAQ (reference sequence). CDR3 nucleotide sequence: TGTGCCAGCAGCTTACCTCCAGTCGGGGGGGCGTATATGGATGAGCAGTTCTTC. Protein product: CASSLPPVGGAYMDEQFF.

V usage is TRBV18 and J usage is TRBJ1-2; unclear D gene. In germline, CDR1 is KGHSH, CDR2 LQKENI. Trimming removed 6 bases at V and 6 bases at J, with 23 bases between. This CDR3 region has 16 residues. The CDR3 bases are TGTGCCAGCTCGCCGGTGGTTGCTCCGTTGGTGGATGGCTACACCTTC. This gives the protein CASSPVVAPLVDGYTF. The variable domain in full, completed from reference TRBV18 and TRBJ1-2, reads NAGVMQNPRHLVRRRGQEARLRCSPMKGHSHVYWYRQLPEEGLKFMVYLQKENIIDESGMPKERFSAEFPKEGPSILRIQQVVRGDSAAYFCASSPVVAPLVDGYTFGSGTRLTVV.

This chain links TRBV5-1 with TRBJ2-5, with TRBD2 as a possible D gene (5 bases). V gave up 0 bases and J gave up 2 bases, with 8 bases separating them. From germline, CDR1 is SGHRS and CDR2 YFSETQ. This CDR3 contains 14 residues. For the CDR3, the DNA is TGCGCCAGCAGCTTGGGAGGGATTCAAGAGACCCAGTACTTC. Encoded protein: CASSLGGIQETQYF.

The J gene is TRBJ1-2, the V gene TRBV7-2; 8 bases map to TRBD1. This CDR3 has 13 residues. CDR1 and CDR2 (germline): SGHTA, FQGNSA. The junction had 7 bases not matched to a gene; V was cut back by 5 bases and J by 8 bases. Here the CDR3 DNA reads TGTGCCAGCAGCGTGGACAGGGTAGGGGGCTACACCTTC. Amino acids: CASSVDRVGGYTF.

The chain is built from TRBV3-1 (or the pseudogene TRBV3-2) and TRBJ1-1; TRBD1 matches 7 bases. In germline, CDR1 is LGHDT, CDR2 YNNKEL (reference sequence). The ends lost 2 bases at V and 3 bases at J; junction bases unmatched: 3. CDR3 length equals 14 residues. The CDR3 spells CASSQIQGDTEAFF. CDR3 bases: TGTGCCAGCAGCCAAATTCAGGGGGACACTGAAGCTTTCTTT.

This chain uses TRBV24-1 with TRBJ2-5; TRBD2 might be the D (6 bases). Between the trimmed V and J ends, which lost 2 bases and 5 bases, there was a span of 14 bases. The CDR3 is 15 residues long. Germline V gene sequence: CDR1 KGHDR, CDR2 SFDVKD. CDR3 residues: CATSDSRGGIETQYF. The CDR3 coding sequence is TGTGCCACCAGTGATTCCCGCGGAGGGATTGAGACCCAGTACTTC.

The chain has TRBV2 and TRBJ2-7, with 10 bases aligning to TRBD1. This CDR3 is 13 amino acids long. Germline trimming cut 6 bases from V and 9 bases from J; bases unmatched to any gene: 8. Germline CDR1 SNHLY, CDR2 FYNNEI. CDR3 sequence (DNA): TGTGCCAGCAGAGGACAGGGGGATACAGGGCAGTACTTC. Protein product: CASRGQGDTGQYF.

The V call is TRBV10-3, the J call TRBJ1-2, with D possibly TRBD1 on 6 matching bases. Looked up from germline, CDR1 is ENHRY and CDR2 is SYGVKD. V dropped 2 bases and J dropped 4 bases, with 11 bases sitting between them. CDR3 length equals 14 residues. CDR3 loop: CAISERQAFYGYTF. DNA of the CDR3: TGTGCCATCAGTGAGAGACAGGCGTTCTATGGCTACACCTTC.

The sample holds a few counts of this clone. This rearrangement joins TRBV18 to TRBJ1-1; 8 bases are a match to TRBD1. There are 16 residues in the CDR3. Trimming took 1 base from V and 1 from J; bases not matched to a gene: 5. Germline V gene lookup returns CDR1 KGHSH and CDR2 LQKENI. Here the CDR3 reads CASSPLPDRANTEAFF. CDR3 sequence (DNA): TGTGCCAGCTCACCACTACCGGACAGGGCGAACACTGAAGCTTTCTTT.

The genes are TRBV11-3 and TRBJ2-1; no firm D call. V gave up 1 base and J gave up 4 bases, with 5 bases separating them. CDR1 is SGHNT and CDR2 is YENEEA in the germline V gene. The CDR3 totals 13 residues. The CDR3 sequence: CASSLGGYNEQFF. The DNA for the CDR3 is TGTGCCAGCAGCTTAGGAGGTTACAATGAGCAGTTCTTC.

The chain couples TRBV28 to TRBJ1-2, with TRBD1 matching over 8 bases. Germline assignment: CDR1 MDHEN and CDR2 SYDVKM. The CDR3 covers 13 residues. Trimming took 3 bases from V and 6 from J; bases not matched to a gene: 3. The CDR3 is CASSFQGANGYTF. CDR3 DNA: TGTGCCAGCAGTTTCCAGGGGGCAAATGGCTACACCTTC.

The V gene is TRBV11-1, the J gene TRBJ2-7; D may be TRBD1 (5 bases). The CDR3 extends over 16 amino acids. Germline CDR1 SGHAT, CDR2 FQDESV (reference sequence). V lost 3 bases to trimming and J lost 0 bases, with 15 bases between them. CDR3 sequence: CASSFPGSSGSYEQYF. The CDR3 DNA follows: TGTGCCAGCAGCTTCCCAGGGTCCTCGGGCTCCTACGAGCAGTACTTC.

The rearrangement uses TRBV5-1 and TRBJ2-5; 8 nucleotides line up with TRBD1. Germline CDR1 is SGHRS and CDR2 is YFSETQ. The length of the CDR3 is 14 residues. V dropped 4 bases and J dropped 3; count of bases not matched to a gene: 5. Here the CDR3 reads CASSRGQAKETQYF. The CDR3 bases are TGCGCCAGCAGCCGGGGACAGGCGAAAGAGACCCAGTACTTC.

V usage is TRBV5-5 and J usage is TRBJ1-4, with TRBD1 matching 8 bases. From germline, CDR1 is SGHKS and CDR2 YYEKEE (reference sequence). V lost 4 bases, J lost 3 bases, and 5 bases stayed unmatched. The CDR3 is 15 amino acids. CDR3 DNA sequence: TGTGCCAGCAGCATTCAGGGGGCCCCTAATGAAAAACTGTTTTTT. Its translation: CASSIQGAPNEKLFF.

CDR3 protein: CASSRLPGGTGGHGYTF. The CDR3 nucleotides read TGTGCCAGCAGCCGCCTCCCGGGGGGGACAGGGGGCCATGGCTACACCTTC. The V gene is TRBV7-9, the J gene TRBJ1-2; TRBD1 agrees at 12 bases. Germline assignment: CDR1 SEHNR and CDR2 FQNEAQ (reference sequence). V lost 5 bases, J lost 6 bases, and 13 bases stayed unmatched. The CDR3 is made up of 17 amino acids.

The chain combines TRBV5-1 with TRBJ2-7; maybe TRBD1 (5 bases). The CDR3 has 13 residues. V was trimmed by 4 bases and J by 6 bases, leaving 14 bases between them. The germline gives CDR1 SGHRS, CDR2 YFSETQ. DNA of the CDR3: TGCGCCAGCAGCGAGGCAGGGTTGAGCGAGCAGTACTTC. Protein sequence: CASSEAGLSEQYF.

The chain employs TRBV18 and TRBJ1-4, with TRBD1 identical over 7 bases. V lost 5 bases, J lost 2 bases, and 8 bases stayed unmatched. This CDR3 spans 16 amino acids. The germline CDR1 and CDR2 sequences are KGHSH and LQKENI. The CDR3 DNA is TGTGCCAGCTCAGAACGACAGGGCTTGACTAATGAAAAACTGTTTTTT. Protein: CASSERQGLTNEKLFF.

Points on this clone: Different DNA sequences within this sample yield the same CDR3. The chain combines TRBV11-2 with TRBJ1-1; D possibly corresponds to TRBD1 (6 bases). The CDR3 length is 14 residues. Germline CDR1 is SGHAT and CDR2 is FQNNGV. V was trimmed by 5 bases and J by 3 bases, leaving 13 bases between them. CDR3 in DNA: TGTGCCAGCAGCCCCTCAGGACAGTACACTGAAGCTTTCTTT. It codes for CASSPSGQYTEAFF.

The chain employs TRBV19 and TRBJ2-1; 9 bases map to TRBD2. V was pared by 4 bases and J by 3 bases, with 7 bases of the junction left unmatched. The CDR3 is 16 residues long. Germline V gene sequence: CDR1 LNHDA, CDR2 SQIVND (reference sequence). The CDR3 sequence: CASSTRASGDYNEQFF. The CDR3 bases are TGTGCCAGTAGTACCCGGGCTAGCGGGGACTACAATGAGCAGTTCTTC.

The chain uses TRBV9 and TRBJ1-2; weak D call: TRBD1 (5 bases). The germline V gene encodes CDR1 SGDLS and CDR2 YYNGEE. Trimming took off 0 bases at V and 3 bases at J, with 6 bases between the two ends. This CDR3 is 13 amino acids long. CDR3 nucleotides: TGTGCCAGCAGCGTAGAGGGGTACTATGGCTACACCTTC. It specifies CASSVEGYYGYTF.

CDR3 in amino acids: CASSLAAGAGTGELFF. The CDR3 nucleotides are TGCGCCAGCAGCTTGGCCGCAGGGGCCGGCACCGGGGAGCTGTTTTTT. The rearrangement links TRBV5-1 to TRBJ2-2, with TRBD1 as a possible D gene (6 bases). V lost 0 bases to trimming and J lost 4 bases, with 13 bases between them. The length of the CDR3 is 16 residues. Germline assignment: CDR1 SGHRS and CDR2 YFSETQ.

This clone was counted between two and nine times. V and J are TRBV13 and TRBJ1-3; unclear D gene. This CDR3 region has 15 residues. In germline, CDR1 is PRHDT, CDR2 FYEKMQ (reference sequence). The V and J ends lost 0 bases and 2 bases respectively, with 8 bases between them. The CDR3 nucleotides read TGTGCCAGCAGCTTAGGGGGCTGGGCTGGAAACACCATATATTTT. Its translation: CASSLGGWAGNTIYF.

This clone was seen a few times. Other DNA variants within this sample encode the same CDR3. V is TRBV11-2 and J is TRBJ2-2; no clear D. The length of the CDR3 is 15 residues. The V and J ends lost 1 base and 1 base respectively, with 7 bases between them. CDR1 is SGHAT, CDR2 FQNNGV, per germline. The CDR3 reads CASSLVSGNTGELFF. The CDR3 coding sequence is TGTGCCAGCAGCTTAGTCTCAGGGAACACCGGGGAGCTGTTTTTT. Drawing the rest from reference TRBV11-2 and TRBJ2-2, the complete variable domain is EAGVAQSPRYKIIEKRQSVAFWCNPISGHATLYWYQQILGQGPKLLIQFQNNGVVDDSQLPKDRFSAERLKGVDSTLKIQPAKLEDSAVYLCASSLVSGNTGELFFGEGSRLTVL.